This TCR beta chain was identified in a study of cytomegalovirus exposure and HLA in healthy donors. Turning to the study itself: For the roughly 400 genotyped donors, 65% to 90% fell within the Caucasian-associated ancestry cluster. Study observations and caveats: Later analysis associated a missense DCLRE1C variant with TCR beta V- and J-gene trimming. Researchers reported in a later analysis that common viral pathogens appeared linked to several top clusters. The availability of immune exposure information extended only to CMV serostatus.

CDR3 size: 17 residues. Germline V gene sequence: CDR1 SGHVT, CDR2 SQSDAQ. The junction had 8 bases not matched to a gene; V was cut back by 5 bases and J by 0 bases. A remark on this clone: Its antigen is not known.

60 Vbeta and 13 Jbeta primers were used in PCR. Measured with immunoSEQ multiplex PCR; TCRdb has only the in-frame clones, and not every one. The sample includes approximately 200,000 clones, roughly 85% seen only once; the top ten take about 2.2%. The receptor's source is a woman in her forties or fifties in good health and CMV-seronegative. The chain recombines TRBV7-4 with TRBJ1-5; 9 nucleotides agree with TRBD1. Material for sequencing was PBMCs. The CDR3 protein is CASSLGQGQTSNQPQHF. The DNA of the CDR3 is TGTGCCAGCAGCCTGGGACAGGGCCAAACTAGCAATCAGCCCCAGCATTTT.